Sequencing of this T cell receptor (beta chain) was carried out in a study of blood T cell repertoires in COVID-19. About the study: T cells, B-cell-depleted T cells, or PBMCs provided the cDNA or gDNA that served as material.

In the source study's methods: The assay estimated nucleated cells by amplifying reference gene primers. The method was immunoSEQ multiplex PCR; TCRdb's version includes in-frame clones alone and lacks a portion of them. That table furnishes V, J and clone size, whereas the DNA furnished D and trimming. The table shows roughly 250,000 clones, with approximately 90% occurring only once. Participant age was about 18 to 89 years, and participants resided in about 25 US areas. Cohort 3 donors were reported recovered after two negative PCRs, clearance, or symptom resolution. The V end lost 4 bases, the J end lost 8 bases, and 14 bases lay between the germline ends. The CDR3 spans 14 residues. CDR1 and CDR2 (germline): SNHLY, FYNNEI.

This TCR was sampled from a woman aged 18-29 years who had recovered from COVID-19. The J gene is TRBJ1-4, the V gene TRBV2; D is possibly TRBD1 (5 bases). Sequencing input: PBMCs or T cells enriched from blood (not recorded which). CDR3 region: CASSVGRGGEKLFF. CDR3 DNA sequence: TGTGCCAGCAGTGTCGGAAGGGGTGGCGAAAAACTGTTTTTT.